Detailed here is one T cell receptor beta chain. Its antigen is unknown. The data are from a study of shared clonotypes between healthy human individuals. A deep-level run was used for the assay. Generated by immunoSEQ multiplex PCR, the TCRdb table keeps only in-frame clones and is missing some. Of over 2 million clones in the sample, 95% were seen once. Adult Caucasians living in Nashville, Tennessee made up all of the donors. This CDR3 contains 15 residues. The germline V gene has CDR1 SGHNT and CDR2 YYREEE (reference sequence). The germline V and J ends were trimmed by 6 bases and 0 bases, with 10 bases remaining between them. Regarding the study as a whole: Blood was the only sampled material, and tissue repertoires likely differ. Among donors, sharing of clonotypes was expected to be affected by sequencing depth.

The sample was naive CD4+ T cells sorted from blood. Regarding subset: CD45RA+ positively selected. This clonotype was sampled from a man aged 18-30 years in good health. V is TRBV5-4 and J is TRBJ1-6; the D is unclear. The CDR3 region is CASNEASSYNSPLHF. CDR3 bases: TGTGCCAGCAACGAAGCGAGCTCCTATAATTCACCCCTCCACTTT.